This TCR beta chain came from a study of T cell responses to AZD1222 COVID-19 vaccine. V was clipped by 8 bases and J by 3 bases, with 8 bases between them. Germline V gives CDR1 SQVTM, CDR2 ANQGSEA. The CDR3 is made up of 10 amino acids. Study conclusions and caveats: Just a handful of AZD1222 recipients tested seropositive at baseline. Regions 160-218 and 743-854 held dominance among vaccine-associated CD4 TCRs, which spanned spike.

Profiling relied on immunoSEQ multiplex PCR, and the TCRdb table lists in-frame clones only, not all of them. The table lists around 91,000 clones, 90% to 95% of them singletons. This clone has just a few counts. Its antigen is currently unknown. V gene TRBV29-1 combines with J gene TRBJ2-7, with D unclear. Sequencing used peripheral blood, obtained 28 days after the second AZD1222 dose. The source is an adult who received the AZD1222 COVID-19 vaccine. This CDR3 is CSSPLYEQYF. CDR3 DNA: TGCAGCTCTCCTCTCTACGAGCAGTACTTC.